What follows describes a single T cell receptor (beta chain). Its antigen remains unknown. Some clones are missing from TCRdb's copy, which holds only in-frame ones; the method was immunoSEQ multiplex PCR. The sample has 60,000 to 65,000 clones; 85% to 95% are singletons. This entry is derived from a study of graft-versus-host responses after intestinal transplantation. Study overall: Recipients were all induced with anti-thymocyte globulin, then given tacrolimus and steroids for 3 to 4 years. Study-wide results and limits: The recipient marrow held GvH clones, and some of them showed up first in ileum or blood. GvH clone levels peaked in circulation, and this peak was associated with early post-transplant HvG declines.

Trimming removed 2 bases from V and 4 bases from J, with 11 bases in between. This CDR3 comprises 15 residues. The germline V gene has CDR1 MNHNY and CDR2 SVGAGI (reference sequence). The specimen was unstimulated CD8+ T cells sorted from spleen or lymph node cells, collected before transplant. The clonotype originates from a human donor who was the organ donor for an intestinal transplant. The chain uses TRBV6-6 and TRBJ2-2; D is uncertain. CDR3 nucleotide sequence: TGTGCCAGCAGTTACACGGAGATGATCACCGGGGAGCTGTTTTTT. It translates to CASSYTEMITGELFF.